A selection of T cell receptor beta chains follows, all from one sample in a study of T cell repertoires in cytomegalovirus infection. In TCRdb, the reads were re-called with MiXCR into one record per CDR3 protein. The sample shows 200,000 or so distinct CDR3 sequences, about 30% of them seen only once. Sequencing input: PBMCs. The receptors were gathered from a human donor in good health (CMV status not recorded). Some clones in this sample may be carry-over from other donors' samples. The CDR3 runs from the conserved cysteine through the conserved F or W. Fields, in order: V gene, clone size, J gene, D gene, CDR3 length, CDR3 protein, CDR3 DNA. A D gene is named only where the DNA matches it firmly. Clone size is given for some rows only: seen once, a few or many times, or a class if the clone is expanded.

V gene: TRBV7-6; clone size: many; J gene: TRBJ2-1; D gene: -; CDR3 length: 15; CDR3 protein: CASSLLESSYNEQFF; CDR3 DNA: TGTGCCAGCAGCTTATTGGAGAGCTCCTACAATGAGCAGTTCTTC
V gene: TRBV6-6; clone size: -; J gene: TRBJ2-5; D gene: TRBD2; CDR3 length: 16; CDR3 protein: CASSWTSGGPSETQYF; CDR3 DNA: TGTGCCAGCAGCTGGACTAGCGGGGGGCCCTCAGAGACCCAGTACTTC
V gene: TRBV7-4; clone size: -; J gene: TRBJ1-1; D gene: -; CDR3 length: 14; CDR3 protein: CASSLAEVGAEAFF; CDR3 DNA: TGTGCCAGCAGCTTAGCAGAGGTTGGGGCTGAAGCTTTCTTT
V gene: TRBV2; clone size: few; J gene: TRBJ2-3; D gene: -; CDR3 length: 16; CDR3 protein: CASKALGQPLTDTQYF; CDR3 DNA: TGTGCCAGCAAGGCCCTCGGACAGCCTCTCACAGATACGCAGTATTTT
V gene: TRBV12-3/TRBV12-4; clone size: -; J gene: TRBJ2-3; D gene: -; CDR3 length: 13; CDR3 protein: CASSFRDTDTQYF; CDR3 DNA: TGTGCCAGCAGTTTTAGGGACACAGATACGCAGTATTTT
V gene: TRBV7-2; clone size: many; J gene: TRBJ2-1; D gene: -; CDR3 length: 15; CDR3 protein: CASSLGGGGVNEQFF; CDR3 DNA: TGTGCCAGCAGCCTCGGAGGGGGCGGGGTCAATGAGCAGTTCTTC
V gene: TRBV7-9; clone size: -; J gene: TRBJ1-1; D gene: -; CDR3 length: 11; CDR3 protein: CASSPQFEAFF; CDR3 DNA: TGTGCCAGCAGCCCTCAGTTTGAAGCTTTCTTT
V gene: TRBV29-1; clone size: few; J gene: TRBJ1-5; D gene: -; CDR3 length: 12; CDR3 protein: CSVGSGYQPQHF; CDR3 DNA: TGCAGCGTTGGTTCCGGGTATCAGCCCCAGCATTTT
V gene: TRBV14; clone size: -; J gene: TRBJ2-1; D gene: -; CDR3 length: 14; CDR3 protein: CASNLGSSYNEQFF; CDR3 DNA: TGTGCCAGCAATCTGGGGAGCTCCTACAATGAGCAGTTCTTC
V gene: TRBV7-2; clone size: -; J gene: TRBJ1-6; D gene: TRBD1; CDR3 length: 15; CDR3 protein: CASSSQGDSGSPLHF; CDR3 DNA: TGTGCCAGCAGCTCACAGGGGGATTCAGGATCACCCCTCCACTTT
V gene: TRBV14; clone size: -; J gene: TRBJ1-2; D gene: -; CDR3 length: 13; CDR3 protein: CASSQLSFYGYTF; CDR3 DNA: TGTGCCAGCAGCCAACTATCTTTCTATGGCTACACCTTC
V gene: TRBV7-3; clone size: many; J gene: TRBJ1-1; D gene: -; CDR3 length: 15; CDR3 protein: CASSSPGTKGTEAFF; CDR3 DNA: TGTGCCAGCAGCTCTCCGGGAACGAAGGGTACTGAAGCTTTCTTT
V gene: TRBV6-1; clone size: -; J gene: TRBJ2-2; D gene: TRBD1; CDR3 length: 17; CDR3 protein: CASTVLSGGANTGELFF; CDR3 DNA: TGTGCCAGCACGGTCTTATCAGGGGGCGCGAACACCGGGGAGCTGTTTTTT
V gene: TRBV27; clone size: -; J gene: TRBJ2-4; D gene: -; CDR3 length: 11; CDR3 protein: CASTGPGGEYF; CDR3 DNA: TGTGCCAGCACAGGCCCAGGAGGGGAGTACTTC
V gene: TRBV5-6; clone size: few; J gene: TRBJ2-5; D gene: TRBD2; CDR3 length: 15; CDR3 protein: CASSHRAGGLATQYF; CDR3 DNA: TGTGCCAGCAGCCACAGGGCGGGGGGGCTCGCGACCCAGTACTTC
V gene: TRBV5-6; clone size: once; J gene: TRBJ2-3; D gene: -; CDR3 length: 15; CDR3 protein: CASSTRDPGRHTQYF; CDR3 DNA: TGTGCCAGCAGTACCCGGGATCCGGGACGACATACGCAGTATTTT
V gene: TRBV20-1; clone size: -; J gene: TRBJ1-3; D gene: -; CDR3 length: 12; CDR3 protein: CSALSSGNTIYF; CDR3 DNA: TGCAGTGCTCTATCCTCTGGAAACACCATATATTTT
V gene: TRBV7-6; clone size: many; J gene: TRBJ1-4; D gene: -; CDR3 length: 11; CDR3 protein: CASSLDEKLFF; CDR3 DNA: TGTGCCAGCAGCTTAGATGAAAAACTGTTTTTT
V gene: TRBV20-1; clone size: -; J gene: TRBJ2-1; D gene: TRBD1; CDR3 length: 12; CDR3 protein: CSAHQGAGEQFF; CDR3 DNA: TGCAGTGCGCACCAGGGGGCCGGTGAGCAGTTCTTC
V gene: TRBV7-2; clone size: few; J gene: TRBJ1-2; D gene: -; CDR3 length: 11; CDR3 protein: CASSSWTGYTF; CDR3 DNA: TGTGCCAGCAGCTCTTGGACTGGCTACACCTTC
V gene: TRBV19; clone size: -; J gene: TRBJ2-2; D gene: -; CDR3 length: 16; CDR3 protein: CASSTQGPASTGELFF; CDR3 DNA: TGTGCCAGTAGTACCCAGGGGCCGGCCTCCACCGGGGAGCTGTTTTTT
V gene: TRBV14; clone size: -; J gene: TRBJ1-2; D gene: -; CDR3 length: 14; CDR3 protein: CASSQVTGGAGYTF; CDR3 DNA: TGTGCCAGCAGCCAAGTAACGGGGGGAGCTGGCTACACCTTC
V gene: TRBV7-9; clone size: once; J gene: TRBJ2-2; D gene: TRBD1; CDR3 length: 16; CDR3 protein: CASSLVPGQGPGELFF; CDR3 DNA: TGTGCCAGCAGCTTAGTTCCGGGACAGGGGCCGGGGGAGCTGTTTTTT
V gene: TRBV7-8; clone size: few; J gene: TRBJ1-1; D gene: TRBD1; CDR3 length: 15; CDR3 protein: CASSSTGGENTEAFF; CDR3 DNA: TGTGCCAGCAGCTCGACAGGGGGTGAAAACACTGAAGCTTTCTTT
V gene: TRBV7-2; clone size: many; J gene: TRBJ1-4; D gene: -; CDR3 length: 13; CDR3 protein: CASSSRRGEKLFF; CDR3 DNA: TGTGCCAGCAGCTCTAGGCGGGGTGAAAAACTGTTTTTT
V gene: TRBV7-9; clone size: few; J gene: TRBJ1-5; D gene: -; CDR3 length: 17; CDR3 protein: CASSLAGGAYSNQPQHF; CDR3 DNA: TGTGCCAGCAGCTTAGCTGGCGGTGCTTATAGCAATCAGCCCCAGCATTTT
V gene: TRBV7-9; clone size: -; J gene: TRBJ1-5; D gene: -; CDR3 length: 14; CDR3 protein: CASSHGQSLQPQHF; CDR3 DNA: TGTGCCAGCAGCCATGGACAGTCCTTGCAGCCCCAGCATTTT
V gene: TRBV11-2; clone size: -; J gene: TRBJ2-7; D gene: TRBD1; CDR3 length: 16; CDR3 protein: CASSPWDRGANDEQYF; CDR3 DNA: TGTGCCAGCAGCCCTTGGGACAGGGGGGCTAACGACGAGCAGTACTTC
V gene: TRBV19; clone size: -; J gene: TRBJ1-2; D gene: -; CDR3 length: 14; CDR3 protein: CASRSDFSSYGYTF; CDR3 DNA: TGTGCCAGTAGGTCGGATTTTAGCAGCTATGGCTACACCTTC
V gene: TRBV30; clone size: -; J gene: TRBJ1-1; D gene: -; CDR3 length: 16; CDR3 protein: CAWSVWGARMNTEAFF; CDR3 DNA: TGTGCCTGGAGTGTTTGGGGGGCGCGAATGAACACTGAAGCTTTCTTT
V gene: TRBV5-1; clone size: few; J gene: TRBJ2-7; D gene: -; CDR3 length: 13; CDR3 protein: CASSLGITYEQYF; CDR3 DNA: TGCGCCAGCAGCTTAGGTATAACCTACGAGCAGTACTTC
V gene: TRBV6-8; clone size: -; J gene: TRBJ1-5; D gene: -; CDR3 length: 13; CDR3 protein: CASSFSWGQPRHF; CDR3 DNA: TGTGCCAGCAGTTTCAGCTGGGGTCAGCCCCGGCATTTT
V gene: TRBV7-3; clone size: -; J gene: TRBJ1-5; D gene: -; CDR3 length: 13; CDR3 protein: CASSSTRNQPQHF; CDR3 DNA: TGTGCCAGCAGCTCGACCCGTAATCAGCCCCAGCATTTT
V gene: TRBV6-1; clone size: -; J gene: TRBJ2-7; D gene: -; CDR3 length: 13; CDR3 protein: CASSSGPLLEQYF; CDR3 DNA: TGTGCCAGCAGTTCGGGTCCCCTCCTGGAGCAGTACTTC